This T cell receptor (beta chain) was sequenced in a study of T-cell reconstitution after alpha-beta-depleted transplantation in children. General observations from the study: A year post-transplant, T-cell counts and diversity derived mostly from newly produced T cells. Recipient T cells and thymic progenitors that survived were the source of the high TCRbeta diversity seen at day 60 in some patients. Several hundred expanded graft clones reportedly were the source of alpha-beta T cells about two months after transplant.

Unique molecular identifiers were incorporated during preparation of the TCRbeta library. TCRdb re-called the PCR reads with MiXCR, one entry per CDR3 protein. The sample contains about 250,000 distinct CDR3 sequences, roughly 25% of which appear only once. This CDR3 comprises 15 residues. V dropped 4 bases and J dropped 8 bases, with 21 bases sitting between them. Germline assignment: CDR1 SGHDT and CDR2 YYEEEE. About this clonotype itself: Its antigen is as yet unknown.

The sample here was PBMCs, mostly from graft donor cells, taken 360 days after TCRalphabeta/CD19-depleted stem cell transplant. This receptor was obtained from a female patient aged 2 to 10 who had a stem cell transplant for congenital amegakaryocytic thrombocytopenia, so the T cells may come from the graft donor. This sequence joins TRBV5-6 and TRBJ1-2; D gene unclear. The CDR3 DNA reads TGTGCCAGCAGCGATAGGGTGCCACACATTGGGGGCTACACCTTC. It specifies CASSDRVPHIGGYTF.